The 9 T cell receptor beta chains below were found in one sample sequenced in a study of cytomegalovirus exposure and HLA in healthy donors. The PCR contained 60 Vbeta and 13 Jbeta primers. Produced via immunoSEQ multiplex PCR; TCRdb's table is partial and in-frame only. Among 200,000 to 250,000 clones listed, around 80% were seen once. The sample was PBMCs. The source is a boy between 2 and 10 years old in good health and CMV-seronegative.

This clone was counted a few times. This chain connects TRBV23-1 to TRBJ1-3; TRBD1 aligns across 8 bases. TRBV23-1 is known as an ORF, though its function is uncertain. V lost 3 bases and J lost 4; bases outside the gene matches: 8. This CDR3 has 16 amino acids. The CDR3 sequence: CASSQIFRGPGNTIYF. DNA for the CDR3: TGCGCCAGCAGTCAGATTTTCAGGGGGCCCGGAAACACCATATATTTT.

CDR3 residues: CAWSFHRTGRSYNSPLHF. The CDR3 bases are TGTGCCTGGAGTTTCCACAGGACAGGGAGGTCCTATAATTCACCCCTCCACTTT. The chain combines TRBV30 with TRBJ1-6; TRBD1 matches 8 bases. The CDR3 covers 18 residues. CDR1 and CDR2 from the germline V gene are GTSNPN and SVGIG (reference sequence). Losses at the gene ends were 2 bases for V and 1 base for J; bases not matched to a gene: 10.

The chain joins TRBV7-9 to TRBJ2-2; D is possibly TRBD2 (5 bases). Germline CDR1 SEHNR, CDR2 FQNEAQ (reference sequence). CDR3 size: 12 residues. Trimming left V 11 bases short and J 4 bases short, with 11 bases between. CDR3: CAGDGGTGELFF. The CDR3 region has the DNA TGTGCCGGAGACGGAGGCACCGGGGAGCTGTTTTTT.

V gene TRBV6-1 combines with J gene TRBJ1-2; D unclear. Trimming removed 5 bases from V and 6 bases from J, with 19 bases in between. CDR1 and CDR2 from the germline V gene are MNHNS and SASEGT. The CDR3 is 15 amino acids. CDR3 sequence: CASSIERVIINGYTF. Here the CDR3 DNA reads TGTGCCAGCAGTATAGAACGGGTTATAATAAATGGCTACACCTTC.

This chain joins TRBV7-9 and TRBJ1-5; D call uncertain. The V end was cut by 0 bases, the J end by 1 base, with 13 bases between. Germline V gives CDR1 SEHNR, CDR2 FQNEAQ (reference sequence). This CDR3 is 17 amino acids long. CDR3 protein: CASSLATSRVSNQPQHF. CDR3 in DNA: TGTGCCAGCAGCTTAGCAACCAGCCGGGTGAGCAATCAGCCCCAGCATTTT.

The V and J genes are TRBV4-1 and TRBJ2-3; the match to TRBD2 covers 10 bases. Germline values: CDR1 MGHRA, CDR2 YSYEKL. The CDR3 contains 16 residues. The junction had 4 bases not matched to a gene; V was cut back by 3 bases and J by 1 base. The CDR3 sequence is CASSHPSGGGTDTQYF. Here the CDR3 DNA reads TGCGCCAGCAGCCACCCGAGCGGGGGGGGCACAGATACGCAGTATTTT.

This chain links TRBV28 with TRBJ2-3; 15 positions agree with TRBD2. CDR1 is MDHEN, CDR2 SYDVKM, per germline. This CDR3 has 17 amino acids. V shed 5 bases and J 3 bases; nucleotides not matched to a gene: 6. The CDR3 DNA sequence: TGTGCCAGCAGTCCGGGACTAGCGGGGGGTATGACAGATACGCAGTATTTT. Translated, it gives CASSPGLAGGMTDTQYF.

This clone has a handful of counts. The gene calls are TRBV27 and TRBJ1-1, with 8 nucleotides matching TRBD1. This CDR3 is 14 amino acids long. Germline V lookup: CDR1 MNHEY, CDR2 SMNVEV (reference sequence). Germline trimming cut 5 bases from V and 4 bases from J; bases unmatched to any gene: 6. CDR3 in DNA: TGTGCCAGCAGTCATCGACAGGGGACCACTGAAGCTTTCTTT. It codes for CASSHRQGTTEAFF.

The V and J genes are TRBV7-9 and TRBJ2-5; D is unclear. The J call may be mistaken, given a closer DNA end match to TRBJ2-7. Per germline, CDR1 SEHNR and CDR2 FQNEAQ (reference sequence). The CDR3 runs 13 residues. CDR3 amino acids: CASSFGFPYEQYF. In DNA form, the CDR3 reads TGTGCCAGCAGCTTCGGGTTTCCCTACGAGCAGTACTTC.